These 8 T cell receptor beta chains share one sample of origin, sequenced in a study of blood T cells in healthy people across ages. The second PCR ran about 6 to 12 cycles with a sample-barcoded 5' primer and J-beta primers. TCRdb independently ran MiXCR on the 5' RACE reads; one entry per CDR3 protein. The sample includes about 1.4 million distinct CDR3 sequences, 45% to 70% of them seen just once. The sample comprised blood. These receptors originate from a man between 18 and 29 years old in good health.

J is TRBJ2-3 and V is TRBV4-2; possible D gene TRBD1, 5 bases. V was pared by 0 bases and J by 3 bases, with 13 bases between. The germline CDR1 and CDR2 sequences are LGHNA and YNFKEQ. This CDR3 has 16 amino acids. CDR3 sequence: CASSQDSAQGTDTQYF. CDR3 sequence (DNA): TGTGCCAGCAGCCAAGATTCCGCCCAGGGAACAGATACGCAGTATTTT.

The chain joins TRBV7-9 to TRBJ2-3; possible D gene TRBD2, 7 bases. Germline loops: CDR1 SEHNR, CDR2 FQNEAQ (reference sequence). This CDR3 is built from 15 residues. V lost 2 bases and J 2 bases, leaving 11 bases between the germline ends. CDR3 region: CASSLRGAATDTQYF. The CDR3 DNA sequence: TGTGCCAGCAGCTTACGGGGGGCGGCCACAGATACGCAGTATTTT.

V gene TRBV27 combines with J gene TRBJ2-7; 7 bases line up with TRBD1. The V gene's germline CDR1 is MNHEY and CDR2 SMNVEV (reference sequence). V lost 8 bases, J lost 3 bases, and 10 bases stayed unmatched. The CDR3 is 14 amino acids. CDR3 residues: CASVRDRILYEQYF. The CDR3 DNA is TGTGCCAGCGTCCGGGACAGAATCCTCTACGAGCAGTACTTC.

This clonotype was recorded a few times. The chain recombines TRBV6-6 with TRBJ2-7, with 9 bases identical to TRBD1. CDR1 and CDR2 (germline): MNHNY, SVGAGI (reference sequence). V was pared by 4 bases and J by 6 bases, with 7 bases of the junction left unmatched. There are 14 residues in the CDR3. In nucleotides, the CDR3 is TGTGCCAGCAGTTTTCCGGGACAGGGAAGCGAGCAGTACTTC. Translation gives CASSFPGQGSEQYF.

The chain has TRBV6-6 and TRBJ2-1; D gene ambiguous. The CDR3 is made up of 14 amino acids. Germline CDR1 is MNHNY and CDR2 is SVGAGI (reference sequence). Trimming left V 5 bases short and J 7 bases short, with 15 bases between. The CDR3 sequence is CASSPRVGQNEQFF. The CDR3 DNA reads TGTGCCAGCAGTCCAAGGGTGGGCCAAAATGAGCAGTTCTTC.

J is TRBJ1-4 and V is TRBV4-3; D is uncertain. CDR3 length: 16 amino acids. The germline V gene encodes CDR1 LGHNA and CDR2 YSLEER. V was pared by 5 bases and J by 3 bases, with 16 bases between. CDR3 in DNA: TGCGCCAGCAGCGAAGCAGCGAGTCTCTCTAATGAAAAACTGTTTTTT. Amino acid sequence: CASSEAASLSNEKLFF.

The V and J genes are TRBV4-1 and TRBJ2-7; a possible D gene is TRBD2 (5 bases). This CDR3 spans 15 amino acids. Per the germline V gene, CDR1 is MGHRA and CDR2 is YSYEKL. The V and J ends lost 1 base and 2 bases respectively, with 12 bases between them. The CDR3 DNA follows: TGCGCCAGCAGCCAAGCCGGGGTAAACACCTACGAGCAGTACTTC. It codes for CASSQAGVNTYEQYF.

This clonotype was observed a handful of times. The CDR3 region has the DNA TGTGCCAGCAGTGAGGTTAGGGGCTACGAGCAGTACTTC. It yields the protein CASSEVRGYEQYF. The chain links TRBV25-1 to TRBJ2-7; D possibly corresponds to TRBD1 (5 bases). Germline CDR1 is MGHDK and CDR2 is SYGVNS. Trimming cost V 3 bases and J 3 bases, with 9 bases left between them. The CDR3 is made up of 13 amino acids.